Listed below are T cell receptor beta chains from one sample, sequenced in a study of cytomegalovirus exposure and HLA in healthy donors. Data came from immunoSEQ multiplex PCR; TCRdb stores just in-frame clones and leaves some out. The sample contains 200,000 or so clones, around 80% of which appear only once. Sequencing was carried out using PBMCs. The receptor source for this set is a male donor in good health and CMV-seronegative. Each CDR3 is given with its conserved first and last residue. Fields, in order: V gene, J gene, clone size, D gene, CDR3 DNA, CDR3 protein. The D gene is left open where the match is weak. The size of a clone is reported for some rows only, either as once, few or many, or as a class for expanded clones.

v_call: TRBV19; j_call: TRBJ2-7; clone_size: .; d_call: .; cdr3_nt: TGTGCCAGTACCCCAGGGGGGTCGGGTAGCGAGCAGTACTTC; cdr3_aa: CASTPGGSGSEQYF
v_call: TRBV7-3; j_call: TRBJ2-2; clone_size: .; d_call: .; cdr3_nt: TGTGCCAGCAGCGTGGGCAGGAACACCGGGGAGCTGTTTTTT; cdr3_aa: CASSVGRNTGELFF
v_call: TRBV9; j_call: TRBJ2-1; clone_size: .; d_call: .; cdr3_nt: TGTGCCAGCAGCGTAGCTAGCACAAACTACAATGAGCAGTTCTTC; cdr3_aa: CASSVASTNYNEQFF
v_call: TRBV29-1; j_call: TRBJ1-4; clone_size: .; d_call: TRBD1; cdr3_nt: TGCAGCGTTGGTCTTGGGGGTACAGGGGATGAAAAACTGTTTTTT; cdr3_aa: CSVGLGGTGDEKLFF
v_call: TRBV19; j_call: TRBJ2-4; clone_size: .; d_call: .; cdr3_nt: TGTGCCAGTAGTATAGGCAGGGCATCAGCCAAAAACATTCAGTACTTC; cdr3_aa: CASSIGRASAKNIQYF
v_call: TRBV10-3; j_call: TRBJ1-1; clone_size: .; d_call: .; cdr3_nt: TGTGCCATCAGTCTCGAGGGGGTCCGAGCTTTCTTT; cdr3_aa: CAISLEGVRAFF
v_call: TRBV2; j_call: TRBJ1-1; clone_size: .; d_call: .; cdr3_nt: TGTGCCAGCAGTGTTGAGGCCATGAACACTGAAGCTTTCTTT; cdr3_aa: CASSVEAMNTEAFF
v_call: TRBV4-1; j_call: TRBJ1-1; clone_size: few; d_call: .; cdr3_nt: TGCGCCAGCAGCCAGGCAGGGGACATGAACACTGAAGCTTTCTTT; cdr3_aa: CASSQAGDMNTEAFF
v_call: TRBV9; j_call: TRBJ2-1; clone_size: .; d_call: .; cdr3_nt: TGTGCCAGCAGCGCTAGGAGTATCTCCTACAATGAGCAGTTCTTC; cdr3_aa: CASSARSISYNEQFF
v_call: TRBV5-1; j_call: TRBJ2-7; clone_size: .; d_call: TRBD2; cdr3_nt: TGCGCCAGCAGCCGGGCTGGGCGAGCGGGAGATTACGAGCAGTACTTC; cdr3_aa: CASSRAGRAGDYEQYF
v_call: TRBV15; j_call: TRBJ2-5; clone_size: .; d_call: .; cdr3_nt: TGTGCCACCAGCGATACAGCTCTACAAGAGACCCAGTACTTC; cdr3_aa: CATSDTALQETQYF
v_call: TRBV29-1; j_call: TRBJ2-7; clone_size: once; d_call: .; cdr3_nt: TGCAGCGGGACATGGGATACCTACGAGCAGTACTTC; cdr3_aa: CSGTWDTYEQYF
v_call: TRBV29-1; j_call: TRBJ2-7; clone_size: .; d_call: TRBD1; cdr3_nt: TGCAGCGTGACCCAGGGGGCCTTCTACGAGCAGTACTTC; cdr3_aa: CSVTQGAFYEQYF
v_call: TRBV6-6; j_call: TRBJ2-1; clone_size: few; d_call: .; cdr3_nt: TGTGCCAGCAGTTACTGGGTCCAGGATGAGCAGTTCTTC; cdr3_aa: CASSYWVQDEQFF